Following are 24 T cell receptor beta chains from one sample sequenced in a study of blood T cell repertoires in COVID-19. Sequencing was performed with immunoSEQ multiplex PCR; in TCRdb, only in-frame clones are kept and a portion is missing. Here the sample spans around 700,000 clones, more than 80% being singletons. Sequencing was performed on peripheral blood. These receptors all come from a woman aged 18-30 years with acute or convalescent COVID-19.

The rearrangement uses TRBV9 and TRBJ1-2, with TRBD1 matching over 10 bases. Trimming removed 4 bases from V and 7 bases from J; junction bases left unmatched: 7. This CDR3 has 14 amino acids. Germline V gene sequence: CDR1 SGDLS, CDR2 YYNGEE. The CDR3 DNA sequence: TGTGCCAGCAGCCCCGGACAGGGGGTGGTTGGCTACACCTTC. Encoded protein: CASSPGQGVVGYTF. The complete variable domain, with remaining parts taken from reference TRBV9 and TRBJ1-2, reads DSGVTQTPKHLITATGQRVTLRCSPRSGDLSVYWYQQSLDQGLQFLIQYYNGEERAKGNILERFSAQQFPDLHSELNLSSLELGDSALYFCASSPGQGVVGYTFGSGTRLTVV.

The chain employs TRBV11-3 and TRBJ2-5; 8 bases are shared with TRBD2. Germline V gene data show CDR1 as SGHNT and CDR2 as YENEEA. V gave up 5 bases and J gave up 5 bases; unmatched junction bases: 10. This CDR3 has 15 amino acids. CDR3 nucleotides: TGTGCCAGCAGCCCATCGGGAGGGAGAATTGAGACCCAGTACTTC. As protein: CASSPSGGRIETQYF.

In this sample, this clone turned up once. The V gene is TRBV30, the J gene TRBJ1-4; no reliable D call. This CDR3 region has 13 residues. V was cut by 2 bases and J by 7 bases, with 11 bases left in between. The germline gives CDR1 GTSNPN, CDR2 SVGIG (reference sequence). The CDR3 DNA sequence: TGTGCCTGGAGTTTGTACCTATTTGAAAAACTGTTTTTT. Translating gives CAWSLYLFEKLFF. The full variable domain, its missing parts supplied by reference TRBV30 and TRBJ1-4, is SQTIHQWPATLVQPVGSPLSLECTVEGTSNPNLYWYRQAAGRGLQLLFYSVGIGQISSEVPQNLSASRPQDRQFILSSKKLLLSDSGFYLCAWSLYLFEKLFFGSGTQLSVL.

This clone has only a few counts. The chain employs TRBV6-5 and TRBJ1-1, with a possible D match to TRBD1 (6 bases). CDR3 size: 12 residues. Germline CDR1 MNHEY, CDR2 SVGAGI. The V end was cut by 8 bases, the J end by 5 bases, with 12 bases between. This CDR3 is CASFRGGTEAFF. CDR3 nucleotides: TGTGCCAGCTTTAGAGGGGGAACTGAAGCTTTCTTT.

Details on this clone: Other DNA sequences of this sample code for an identical CDR3. The chain combines TRBV7-2 with TRBJ1-5; no clear D. The germline V and J ends were trimmed by 1 base and 0 bases, with 4 bases remaining between them. CDR3 length: 14 residues. Germline V gene sequence: CDR1 SGHTA, CDR2 FQGNSA. The CDR3 protein is CASSLVYSNQPQHF. The CDR3 bases are TGTGCCAGCAGCTTAGTTTATAGCAATCAGCCCCAGCATTTT.

V gene TRBV24-1 combines with J gene TRBJ1-5, with D perhaps TRBD1 (5 bases). Germline CDR1 KGHDR, CDR2 SFDVKD. V dropped 5 bases and J dropped 5 bases, with 12 bases sitting between them. The CDR3 is 14 amino acids. CDR3 sequence (DNA): TGTGCCACCAGTGCCCACGGGGGGTATCAGCCCCAGCATTTT. Its protein is CATSAHGGYQPQHF.

This chain joins TRBV25-1 and TRBJ1-1; no firm D call. Trimming removed 1 base from V and 4 bases from J, with 7 bases in between. CDR1 MGHDK and CDR2 SYGVNS come from the germline V gene. The CDR3 consists of 13 residues. The CDR3 bases are TGTGCCAGCAGTGAATGGACTGGCACTGAAGCTTTCTTT. It codes for CASSEWTGTEAFF.

Of note for this clone: The same CDR3 is also encoded by other DNA sequences in this sample. The gene calls are TRBV7-3 and TRBJ2-2, with no clear D. Deletions cut 0 bases from V and 2 bases from J, with 4 bases between. The V gene's germline CDR1 is SGHTA and CDR2 FQGTGA. This CDR3 has 14 residues. The CDR3 protein is CASSLTSNTGELFF. The CDR3 coding sequence is TGTGCCAGCAGCTTAACGAGCAACACCGGGGAGCTGTTTTTT.

This chain connects TRBV19 to TRBJ1-2; 7 bases match TRBD1. The CDR3 extends over 14 amino acids. Germline CDR1 LNHDA, CDR2 SQIVND (reference sequence). J was trimmed by 5 bases and V by 6 bases; bases with no gene match: 9. The CDR3 nucleotides read TGTGCCAGTAGCCTCCCGGGACAGCCTTATGGCTACACCTTC. It codes for CASSLPGQPYGYTF.

This chain uses TRBV29-1 with TRBJ1-4; D is ambiguous. CDR1 and CDR2 from the germline V gene are SQVTM and ANQGSEA. This CDR3 has 13 residues. Trimming took 7 bases from V and 0 from J, leaving 9 bases between them. Here the CDR3 reads CSGHGATNEKLFF. As DNA, the CDR3 is TGCAGCGGACACGGTGCAACTAATGAAAAACTGTTTTTT.

This sequence joins TRBV5-4 and TRBJ2-1; 7 bases agree with TRBD1. This CDR3 is built from 15 residues. Germline-derived CDR1 and CDR2 are SGHNT and YYREEE (reference sequence). The junction had 5 bases not matched to a gene; V was cut back by 4 bases and J by 1 base. The CDR3 DNA is TGTGCCAGCAGCCTCGACAGGGCGTCCTACAATGAGCAGTTCTTC. The encoded protein is CASSLDRASYNEQFF.

This chain links TRBV12-2 with TRBJ2-7; the listed D gene, TRBD1, was not tested against the DNA. TRBV12-2 represents a pseudogene. The CDR3 consists of 18 residues. The CDR3, as DNA: TGTGCAAGTCGCGCAAGGAGAAGAGACAGGGGCTTTTTTTACGAGCAGTACTTC. It encodes CASRARRRDRGFFYEQYF.

The rearrangement joins TRBV11-3 to TRBJ2-7, with D possibly TRBD2 on 5 matching bases. Germline V CDR1 and CDR2: SGHNT, YENEEA. The CDR3 is 12 amino acids. Trimming shortened V by 3 bases and J by 3 bases, and 6 bases separated the two germline ends. The CDR3 loop reads CASSLGDYEQYF. CDR3 nucleotide sequence: TGTGCCAGCAGCTTGGGAGACTACGAGCAGTACTTC.

V and J are TRBV27 and TRBJ2-7; tentatively, D is TRBD2 (7 bases). Germline V CDR1 and CDR2: MNHEY, SMNVEV (reference sequence). There are 15 residues in the CDR3. V lost 5 bases and J lost 4, with 18 bases in between. Here the CDR3 DNA reads TGTGCCAGCAGTGTAAACAGGGAGGGTGGTTACGAGCAGTACTTC. This gives the protein CASSVNREGGYEQYF.

V gene TRBV12-3 or TRBV12-4 combines with J gene TRBJ1-2; TRBD1 matches at 8 bases. The junction had 2 bases not matched to a gene; V was cut back by 5 bases and J by 6 bases. This CDR3 region has 12 residues. The chain's CDR3 is CASSVTGDGYTF. The CDR3 nucleotides are TGTGCCAGCAGTGTGACAGGGGATGGCTACACCTTC.

V gene TRBV5-1 combines with J gene TRBJ1-2; D is unresolved. The CDR3 sequence is 16 residues long. CDR1 is SGHRS, CDR2 YFSETQ, per germline. V shed 0 bases and J shed 4 bases, with 16 bases lying between them. CDR3 DNA sequence: TGCGCCAGCAGCTTGGGCCGTGTGGCGGAGGGCTATGGCTACACCTTC. Amino acids: CASSLGRVAEGYGYTF.

The V call is TRBV2, the J call TRBJ2-7; tentatively, D is TRBD2 (6 bases). The length of the CDR3 is 14 residues. Deletions cut 9 bases from V and 2 bases from J, with 17 bases between. In germline, CDR1 is SNHLY, CDR2 FYNNEI. The CDR3: CASKWGGGTYEQYF. Written as DNA, the CDR3 is TGTGCCAGTAAGTGGGGTGGAGGGACCTACGAGCAGTACTTC. Filled out from reference TRBV2 and TRBJ2-7, the complete variable domain reads EPEVTQTPSHQVTQMGQEVILRCVPISNHLYFYWYRQILGQKVEFLVSFYNNEISEKSEIFDDQFSVERPDGSNFTLKIRSTKLEDSAMYFCASKWGGGTYEQYFGPGTRLTVT.

The rearrangement joins TRBV7-8 to TRBJ2-7, with a weak D call TRBD2 (5 bases). Germline V lookup: CDR1 SGHVS, CDR2 FQNEAQ. Deletions cut 1 base from V and 0 bases from J, with 10 bases between. This CDR3 region has 15 residues. This chain's CDR3 is CASSLGVGSSYEQYF. The CDR3 DNA is TGTGCCAGCAGCTTAGGGGTAGGGAGCTCCTACGAGCAGTACTTC.

V is TRBV12-3 or TRBV12-4 and J is TRBJ1-5; D not certain. Trimming took off 6 bases at V and 6 bases at J, with 12 bases between the two ends. CDR3 size: 13 residues. The CDR3 region has the DNA TGTGCCAGCAGCCGACCCCCGGGTCAGCCCCAGCATTTT. Protein product: CASSRPPGQPQHF.

This chain uses TRBV7-9 with TRBJ2-3; 10 bases match TRBD2. V trimming: 0 bases; J trimming: 1 base; junction bases outside the gene matches: 4. From germline, CDR1 is SEHNR and CDR2 FQNEAQ (reference sequence). This CDR3 has 17 residues. CDR3 residues: CASSLAGLAGGTDTQYF. In DNA form, the CDR3 reads TGTGCCAGCAGCTTAGCCGGGCTAGCGGGGGGCACAGATACGCAGTATTTT.

This clone appeared once. The chain has TRBV5-6 and TRBJ2-5; D may be TRBD2 (5 bases). V lost 6 bases and J 4 bases, leaving 13 bases between the germline ends. The length of the CDR3 is 13 residues. Germline V CDR1 and CDR2: SGHDT, YYEEEE. CDR3 DNA sequence: TGTGCCAGCACCCCCCGGGCGGGAGAGACCCAGTACTTC. It encodes CASTPRAGETQYF.

This chain connects TRBV18 to TRBJ1-2; 8 bases match TRBD1. V shed 3 bases, J shed 4 bases, and the junction held 4 bases outside the gene matches. This CDR3 region has 14 residues. Germline CDR1 and CDR2: KGHSH and LQKENI. In DNA form, the CDR3 reads TGTGCCAGCTCACCCGGACAGGGCTCCTATGGCTACACCTTC. Translating it yields CASSPGQGSYGYTF.

The chain combines TRBV7-8 with TRBJ2-7, with 10 nucleotides matching TRBD1. Trimming at V came to 6 bases and at J to 4 bases, leaving 9 bases not matched to a gene. Germline CDR1 reads SGHVS; CDR2 reads FQNEAQ. The CDR3 has 15 residues. Here the CDR3 DNA reads TGTGCCAGCAGAGCTCCGGGACAGGGGACTTACGAGCAGTACTTC. This translates into CASRAPGQGTYEQYF.

V gene TRBV30 combines with J gene TRBJ2-1, with D maybe TRBD2 (5 bases). Germline CDR1 reads GTSNPN; CDR2 reads SVGIG (reference sequence). This CDR3 spans 15 amino acids. Trimming took 4 bases from V and 7 from J, leaving 20 bases between them. CDR3 nucleotides: TGTGCCTGGATTCGCTCCGGGATCGGTGGGAATGAGCAGTTCTTC. Its protein is CAWIRSGIGGNEQFF. Complete variable domain (other parts from reference TRBV30 and TRBJ2-1): SQTIHQWPATLVQPVGSPLSLECTVEGTSNPNLYWYRQAAGRGLQLLFYSVGIGQISSEVPQNLSASRPQDRQFILSSKKLLLSDSGFYLCAWIRSGIGGNEQFFGPGTRLTVL.